This entry describes one TCR beta chain. Its antigen is unknown. These data come from a study of lymphopenia after photon versus proton radiotherapy. Study conclusions and caveats: Only patients who died were analyzed for survival; proton advantage is unproven. Relative stability marked proton patients; photon patients lost diversity and naive cells. Post-nadir diversity loss with photons came from oligoclonal expansion, particularly CD8+ Temra cells.

Germline-derived CDR1 and CDR2 are GTSNPN and SVGIG (reference sequence). V was shortened by 6 bases and J by 5 bases, with 10 bases between the two germline ends. The CDR3 is 11 residues long. Assay: immunoSEQ multiplex PCR; the TCRdb copy retains only in-frame clones and omits some. The data show some 25,000 clones, with around four fifths seen just once and more than 3% held by the top ten. The source of this sequence is a woman aged 45-65 years with pancreatic cancer. The sequenced sample was peripheral blood, obtained from a patient treated with photon-based radiotherapy. The V and J genes are TRBV30 and TRBJ1-1, with unresolved D. The CDR3 DNA reads as TGTGCCTGCAAGGGAGCGACTGAAGCTTTCTTT. This translates into CACKGATEAFF.